The rows below give T cell receptor beta chains drawn from one sample of a study of T cells in Graves' hyperthyroidism and ophthalmopathy. TCRdb reprocessed the multiplex PCR reads with MiXCR, giving one entry per CDR3 protein. The table records roughly 740,000 distinct CDR3 sequences, about 16% of them present only once. Sequencing was carried out using blood. The receptors shown here come from a man younger than 35 with Graves' hyperthyroidism. The CDR3 runs from the conserved cysteine through the conserved F or W. The D gene is left open where the match is weak. The listing skips clone size in some rows; elsewhere it reads once, few, many or a size class.

CDR3,DNA,J,D,length,size,V
CASSLLFENEKLFF,TGTGCCAGCAGCCTCCTGTTCGAAAATGAAAAACTGTTTTTT,TRBJ1-4,-,14,few,TRBV7-9
CASSVAGADTQYF,TGCGCCAGCAGTGTAGCGGGAGCAGATACGCAGTATTTT,TRBJ2-3,TRBD2,13,many,TRBV5-1
CASSDRTEAFF,TGTGCCAGCAGTGACCGCACTGAAGCTTTCTTT,TRBJ1-1,-,11,few,TRBV25-1
CASKLAGGLEETQYF,TGTGCCAGCAAGCTAGCGGGAGGGTTGGAGGAGACCCAGTACTTC,TRBJ2-5,TRBD2,15,few,TRBV5-5
CASSLDKGTDTQYF,TGTGCCAGCAGCTTAGATAAGGGCACAGATACGCAGTATTTT,TRBJ2-3,-,14,-,TRBV7-3
CSVGQGARNEAFF,TGCAGCGTTGGACAGGGGGCGCGTAATGAAGCTTTCTTT,TRBJ1-1,TRBD1,13,-,TRBV29-1
CASSLHSSGSETQYF,TGTGCCAGCAGTTTACACTCTAGCGGGAGTGAGACCCAGTACTTC,TRBJ2-5,TRBD2,15,once,TRBV12-3/TRBV12-4
CASSSGTRQFF,TGTGCCAGCAGTTCCGGGACTAGGCAGTTCTTC,TRBJ2-1,TRBD2,11,-,TRBV6-5
CSVGEGLAGVSEQYF,TGCAGCGTTGGGGAGGGACTAGCGGGAGTTTCCGAGCAGTACTTC,TRBJ2-7,TRBD2,15,-,TRBV29-1
CAWVGLAGPDTQYF,TGTGCCTGGGTCGGACTAGCGGGGCCAGATACGCAGTATTTT,TRBJ2-3,TRBD2,14,-,TRBV30
CASSWMNQPQHF,TGTGCCAGCAGCTGGATGAATCAGCCCCAGCATTTT,TRBJ1-5,-,12,few,TRBV28
CASSLGAGGRGEQFF,TGTGCCAGCAGCTTAGGAGCGGGCGGACGCGGTGAGCAGTTCTTC,TRBJ2-1,-,15,many,TRBV11-3
CASSFPDPGYTF,TGTGCCAGCAGTTTCCCCGACCCTGGCTACACCTTC,TRBJ1-2,-,12,many,TRBV28
CATSDGRDYGYTF,TGTGCCACCAGTGATGGCAGGGACTATGGCTACACCTTC,TRBJ1-2,-,13,-,TRBV24-1